The T cell receptor (beta chain) described here comes from a study of identical twins (dated by TCRdb to the mid-2010s). Some background on the complete study: To test whether fetal clonotypes persist, the study used deep sequencing on TCR alpha and beta repertoires from monozygotic twins, unrelated adults of various ages, and cord blood. Replicate twin experiments were performed at different times using different library preparation protocols to rule out contamination. On the study overall, not on this receptor specifically: Zero-insertion analyses could be partly confounded by invariant T cells such as MAIT and iNKT, though diverse VJ usage argued against such confounding for most clonotypes. Out-of-frame TCR alpha sequences shared between twins showed an excess of low generation-probability sequences compared with coincidental sharing between unrelated individuals. Because the same donors could not be followed over many years, conclusions were based on cross-sectional statistical analysis. Abundant cord blood beta clonotypes carried fewer insertions; young adult naive repertoires showed a weaker similar trend, while memory repertoires showed none. Recombination models systematically underestimated out-of-frame TCR alpha sharing in monozygotic twins but agreed with sharing between unrelated individuals. Excess twin sharing in beta out-of-frame sequences was weaker because fewer shared sequences lowered the signal-to-noise ratio.

Points on this clonotype: This receptor's antigen is unknown. An end of the junction differs from the germline gene, which may be a read error.

Libraries were made using 5' RACE. TCRdb names Illumina HiSeq 2000 as the instrument used. A universal primer binding site was added through template switching, and the final cDNA carried a unique molecular identifier so that TCR cDNA molecules could be counted accurately. First-strand cDNA for TCR alpha and beta chains was synthesized from specific primers in the conserved constant-segment region. To control for contamination, every cDNA library was double barcoded, receiving both a SMART-Mk sample barcode and Illumina barcodes. TruSeq adapter sequences, together with Illumina sample barcodes, were added in two successive PCR steps. The TCR alpha and beta cDNA libraries were sequenced on the Illumina HiSeq platform using custom primers. The original methods were these. MiGEC was used to process raw reads and extract unique molecular identifiers, and MiXCR was used to find CDR3 positions. Recombination models were inferred per individual with the repgenHMM and IGoR tools using an EM algorithm. Shared clonotype analysis was performed with the tcR package in R, normalizing sharing by the product of cloneset sizes. Out-of-frame nonproductive sequences were analyzed to study raw recombination free of thymic and clonal selection effects. TCRdb passed the public sequencing reads through fastp at Q25 and MiXCR, retaining productive beta sequences. Rows merge per CDR3 protein into single entries with the most common DNA and genes. TCRdb assigned the V and J calls; the authors' analysis was not used. The sample table shows about 1.7 million distinct CDR3 sequences, and about 32% are seen once. The top ten constitute 0.25% to 0.3% of the sample.

From a lookup of the germline V gene, CDR1 and CDR2 are SGHTA and FQGNSA. Inclusive of the bounding cysteine and phenylalanine, the CDR3 is 15 residues long. Just the 45-base CDR3 DNA is kept, in frame starting at base 1. Only healthy Caucasian donors were included. The chain couples TRBV7-2 to TRBJ1-2, with no confident D gene call. This clonotype was sampled from a newborn girl in good health. The sample consisted of cord blood. The sequenced DNA is TGTGCCAGCAGCTTAGTCGGGGAGACTAACTATGGCCACACCTTC. It codes for CASSLVGETNYGHTF.